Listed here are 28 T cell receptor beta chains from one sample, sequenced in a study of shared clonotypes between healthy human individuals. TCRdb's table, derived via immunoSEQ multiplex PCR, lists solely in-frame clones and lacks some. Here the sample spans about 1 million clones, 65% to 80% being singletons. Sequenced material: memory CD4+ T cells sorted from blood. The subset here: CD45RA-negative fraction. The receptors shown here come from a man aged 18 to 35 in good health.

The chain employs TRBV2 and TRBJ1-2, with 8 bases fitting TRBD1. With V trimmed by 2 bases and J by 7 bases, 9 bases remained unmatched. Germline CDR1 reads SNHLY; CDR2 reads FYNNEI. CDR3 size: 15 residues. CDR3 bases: TGTGCCAGCAGTGAATCAACAGGGGGTGTGGGTGGCTACACCTTC. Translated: CASSESTGGVGGYTF.

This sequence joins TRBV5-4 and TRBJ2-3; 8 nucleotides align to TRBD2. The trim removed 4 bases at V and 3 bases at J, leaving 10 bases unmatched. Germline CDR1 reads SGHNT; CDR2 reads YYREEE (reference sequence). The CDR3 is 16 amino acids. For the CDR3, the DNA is TGTGCCAGCAGCCAAAGGCGGGAGGCGGGGACAGATACGCAGTATTTT. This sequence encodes CASSQRREAGTDTQYF.

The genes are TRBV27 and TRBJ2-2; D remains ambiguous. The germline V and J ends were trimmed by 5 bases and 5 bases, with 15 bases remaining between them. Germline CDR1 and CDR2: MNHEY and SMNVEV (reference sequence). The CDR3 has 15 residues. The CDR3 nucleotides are TGTGCCAGCAGTCTTGGCGGTAGGGAAACCGGGGAGCTGTTTTTT. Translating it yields CASSLGGRETGELFF.

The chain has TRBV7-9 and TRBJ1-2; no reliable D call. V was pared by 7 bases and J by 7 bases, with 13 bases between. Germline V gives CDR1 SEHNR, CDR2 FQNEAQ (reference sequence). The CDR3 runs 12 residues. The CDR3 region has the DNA TGTGCCAGCACGAACTTTGACGGTGGCTACACCTTC. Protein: CASTNFDGGYTF.

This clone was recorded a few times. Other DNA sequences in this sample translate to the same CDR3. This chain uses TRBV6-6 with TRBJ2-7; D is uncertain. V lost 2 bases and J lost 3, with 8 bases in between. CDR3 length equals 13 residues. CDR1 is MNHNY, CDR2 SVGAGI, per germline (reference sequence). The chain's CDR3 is CASSYRADYEQYF. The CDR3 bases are TGTGCCAGCAGTTACAGGGCGGACTACGAGCAGTACTTC.

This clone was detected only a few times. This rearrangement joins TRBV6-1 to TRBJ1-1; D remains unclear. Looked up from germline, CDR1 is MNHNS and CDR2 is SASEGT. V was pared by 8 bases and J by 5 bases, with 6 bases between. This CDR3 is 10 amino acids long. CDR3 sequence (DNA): TGTGCCAGCCGGTATACTGAAGCTTTCTTT. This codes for CASRYTEAFF.

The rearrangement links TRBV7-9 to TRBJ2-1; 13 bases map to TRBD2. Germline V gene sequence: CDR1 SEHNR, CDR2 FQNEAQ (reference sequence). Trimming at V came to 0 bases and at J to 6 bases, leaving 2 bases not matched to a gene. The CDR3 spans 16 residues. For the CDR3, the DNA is TGTGCCAGCAGCTTAGCCGGACTAGCGGGAGTCAATGAGCAGTTCTTC. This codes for CASSLAGLAGVNEQFF.

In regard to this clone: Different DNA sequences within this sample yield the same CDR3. DNA for the CDR3: TGCAGCGTTGAGCTAGCCTCCTACGAGCAGTACTTC. Residues: CSVELASYEQYF. The chain recombines TRBV29-1 with TRBJ2-7, with a possible D match to TRBD2 (5 bases). The CDR3 length is 12 residues. V shed 3 bases and J shed 0 bases, with 6 bases lying between them. Germline values: CDR1 SQVTM, CDR2 ANQGSEA.

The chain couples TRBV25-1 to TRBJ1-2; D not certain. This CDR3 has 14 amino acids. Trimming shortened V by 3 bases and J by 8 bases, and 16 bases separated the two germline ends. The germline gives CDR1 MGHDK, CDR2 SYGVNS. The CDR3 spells CASSEAPMGRGYTF. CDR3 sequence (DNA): TGTGCCAGCAGTGAGGCCCCCATGGGGAGAGGCTACACCTTC.

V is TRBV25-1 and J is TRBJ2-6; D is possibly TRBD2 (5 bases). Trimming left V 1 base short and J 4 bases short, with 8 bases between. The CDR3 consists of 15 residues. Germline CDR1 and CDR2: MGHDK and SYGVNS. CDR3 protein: CASSESRGGANVLTF. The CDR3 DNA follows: TGTGCCAGCAGTGAATCGCGAGGGGGGGCCAACGTCCTGACTTTC.

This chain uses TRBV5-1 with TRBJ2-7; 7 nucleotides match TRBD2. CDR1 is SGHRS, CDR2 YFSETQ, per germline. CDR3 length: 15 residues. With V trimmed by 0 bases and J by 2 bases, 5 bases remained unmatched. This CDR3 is CASSLEGGNTYEQYF. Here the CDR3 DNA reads TGCGCCAGCAGCTTGGAGGGAGGGAACACCTACGAGCAGTACTTC.

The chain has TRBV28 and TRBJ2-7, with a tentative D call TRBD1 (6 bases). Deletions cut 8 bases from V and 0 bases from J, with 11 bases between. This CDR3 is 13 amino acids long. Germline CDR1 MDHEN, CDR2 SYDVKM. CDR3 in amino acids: CASGQLSSYEQYF. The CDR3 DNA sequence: TGTGCCAGCGGACAGTTGAGCTCCTACGAGCAGTACTTC.

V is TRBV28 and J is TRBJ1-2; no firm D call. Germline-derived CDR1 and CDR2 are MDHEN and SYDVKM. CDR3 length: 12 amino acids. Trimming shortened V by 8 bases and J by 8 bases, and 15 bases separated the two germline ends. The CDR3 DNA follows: TGTGCCAGCTTGGAAAGTTTATCGGGCTACACCTTC. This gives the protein CASLESLSGYTF.

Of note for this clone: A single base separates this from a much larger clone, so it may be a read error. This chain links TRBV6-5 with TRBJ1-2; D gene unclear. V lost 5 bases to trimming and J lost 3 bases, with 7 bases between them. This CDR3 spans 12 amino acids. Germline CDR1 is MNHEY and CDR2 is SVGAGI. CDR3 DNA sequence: TGTGCCAGCAGTGGACCCTACTATGGCTACACCTTC. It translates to CASSGPYYGYTF.

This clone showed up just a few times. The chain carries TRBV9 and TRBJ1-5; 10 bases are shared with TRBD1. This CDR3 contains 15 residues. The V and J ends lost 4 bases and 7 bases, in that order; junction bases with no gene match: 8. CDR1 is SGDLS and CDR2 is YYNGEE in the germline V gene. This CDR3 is CASSKTGGGGQPQHF. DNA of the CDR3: TGTGCCAGCAGCAAGACAGGGGGCGGAGGACAGCCCCAGCATTTT.

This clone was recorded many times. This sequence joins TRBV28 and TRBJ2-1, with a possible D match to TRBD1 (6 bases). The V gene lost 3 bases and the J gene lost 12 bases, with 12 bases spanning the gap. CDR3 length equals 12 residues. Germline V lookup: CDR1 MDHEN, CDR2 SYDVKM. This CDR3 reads CASSLSGARQFF. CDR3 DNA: TGTGCCAGCAGTTTGTCAGGGGCGAGGCAGTTCTTC.

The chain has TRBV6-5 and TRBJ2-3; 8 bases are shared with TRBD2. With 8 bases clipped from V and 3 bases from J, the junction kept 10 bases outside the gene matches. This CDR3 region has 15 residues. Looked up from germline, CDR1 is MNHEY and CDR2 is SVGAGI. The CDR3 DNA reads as TGTGCCAGCGGGAAGAGCGGGGGAGTGACAGATACGCAGTATTTT. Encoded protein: CASGKSGGVTDTQYF.

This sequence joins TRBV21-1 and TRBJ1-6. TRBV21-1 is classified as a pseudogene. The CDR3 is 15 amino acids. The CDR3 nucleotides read TGTGCCAGCACCTCCCCGGGGTACTATAATTCACCCCTCCACTTT. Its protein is CASTSPGYYNSPLHF.

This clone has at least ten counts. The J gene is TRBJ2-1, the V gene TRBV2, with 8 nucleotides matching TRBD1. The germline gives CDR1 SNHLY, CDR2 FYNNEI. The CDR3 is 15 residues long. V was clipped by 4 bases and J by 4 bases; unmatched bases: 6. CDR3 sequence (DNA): TGTGCCAGCAGTGGGGGACAGGCGGAATACAATGAGCAGTTCTTC. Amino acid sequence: CASSGGQAEYNEQFF.

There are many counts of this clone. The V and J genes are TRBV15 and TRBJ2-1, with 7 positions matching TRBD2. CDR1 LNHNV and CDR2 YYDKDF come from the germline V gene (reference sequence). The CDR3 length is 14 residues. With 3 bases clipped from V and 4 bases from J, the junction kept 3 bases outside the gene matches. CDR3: CATSRERGYNEQFF. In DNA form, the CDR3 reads TGTGCCACCAGCAGGGAGCGGGGTTACAATGAGCAGTTCTTC.

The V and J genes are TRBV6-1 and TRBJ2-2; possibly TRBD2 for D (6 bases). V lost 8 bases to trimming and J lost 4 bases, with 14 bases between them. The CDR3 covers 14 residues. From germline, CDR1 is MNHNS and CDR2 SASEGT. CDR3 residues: CASDGARGTGELFF. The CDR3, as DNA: TGTGCCAGCGATGGGGCGCGGGGCACCGGGGAGCTGTTTTTT.

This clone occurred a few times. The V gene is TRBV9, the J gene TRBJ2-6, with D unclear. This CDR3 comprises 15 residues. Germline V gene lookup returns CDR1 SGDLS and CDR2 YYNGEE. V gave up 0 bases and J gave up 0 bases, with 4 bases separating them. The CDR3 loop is CASSVGGSGANVLTF. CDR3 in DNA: TGTGCCAGCAGCGTAGGTGGCTCTGGGGCCAACGTCCTGACTTTC. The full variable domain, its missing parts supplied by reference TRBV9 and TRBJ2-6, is DSGVTQTPKHLITATGQRVTLRCSPRSGDLSVYWYQQSLDQGLQFLIQYYNGEERAKGNILERFSAQQFPDLHSELNLSSLELGDSALYFCASSVGGSGANVLTFGAGSRLTVL.

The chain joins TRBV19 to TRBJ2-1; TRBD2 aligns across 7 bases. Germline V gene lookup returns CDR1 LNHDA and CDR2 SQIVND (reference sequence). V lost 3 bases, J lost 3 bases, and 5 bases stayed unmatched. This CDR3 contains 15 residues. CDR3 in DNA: TGTGCCAGTAGTATGTCGCTAGCGGTCTACAATGAGCAGTTCTTC. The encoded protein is CASSMSLAVYNEQFF.

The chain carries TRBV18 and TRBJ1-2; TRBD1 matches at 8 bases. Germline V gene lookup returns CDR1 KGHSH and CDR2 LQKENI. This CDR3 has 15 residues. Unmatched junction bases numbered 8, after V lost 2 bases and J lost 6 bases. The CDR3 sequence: CASSPLAWGQDGYTF. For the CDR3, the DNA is TGTGCCAGCTCACCATTGGCCTGGGGACAGGATGGCTACACCTTC.

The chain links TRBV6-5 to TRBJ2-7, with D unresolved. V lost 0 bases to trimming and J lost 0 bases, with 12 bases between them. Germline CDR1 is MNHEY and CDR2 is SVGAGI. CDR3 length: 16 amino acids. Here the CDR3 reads CASSYSLKGISYEQYF. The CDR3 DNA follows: TGTGCCAGCAGTTACTCCCTGAAAGGGATCTCCTACGAGCAGTACTTC.

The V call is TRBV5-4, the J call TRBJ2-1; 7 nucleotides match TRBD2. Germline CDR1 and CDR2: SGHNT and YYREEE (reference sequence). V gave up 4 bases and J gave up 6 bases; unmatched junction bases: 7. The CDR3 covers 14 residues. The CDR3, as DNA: TGTGCCAGCAGCAGCGGCGGGAGACTCAATGAGCAGTTCTTC. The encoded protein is CASSSGGRLNEQFF.

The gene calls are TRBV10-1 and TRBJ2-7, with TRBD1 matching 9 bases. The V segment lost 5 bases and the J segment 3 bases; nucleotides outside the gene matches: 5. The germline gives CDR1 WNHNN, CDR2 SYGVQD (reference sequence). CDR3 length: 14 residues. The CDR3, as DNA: TGCGCCAGCAGTCAGACAGGGGGTAACTACGAGCAGTACTTC. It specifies CASSQTGGNYEQYF.

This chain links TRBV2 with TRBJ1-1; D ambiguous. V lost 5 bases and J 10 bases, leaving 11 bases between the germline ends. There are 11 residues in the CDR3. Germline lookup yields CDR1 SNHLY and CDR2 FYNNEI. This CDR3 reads CASSSNWGAFF. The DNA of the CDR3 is TGTGCCAGCAGTTCTAACTGGGGAGCTTTCTTT. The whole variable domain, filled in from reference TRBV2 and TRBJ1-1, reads EPEVTQTPSHQVTQMGQEVILRCVPISNHLYFYWYRQILGQKVEFLVSFYNNEISEKSEIFDDQFSVERPDGSNFTLKIRSTKLEDSAMYFCASSSNWGAFFGQGTRLTVV.